The text below deals with one T cell receptor (beta chain). V was shortened by 2 bases and J by 2 bases, with 7 bases between the two germline ends. Germline CDR1 reads SGHTA; CDR2 reads FQGNSA. The CDR3 spans 14 residues. This entry belongs to a study of shared T cell receptors in the human thymus. Assay: immunoSEQ multiplex PCR; the TCRdb copy retains only in-frame clones and omits some. The sample yields 540,000 or so clones, around three quarters seen once. A further study also used this sample, focusing on human thymus T cells. According to that study: In corrective heart surgery, resections were taken, and these provided the thymus tissue.

The source material was thymocytes. This chain links TRBV7-2 with TRBJ2-1, with D possibly TRBD2 on 5 matching bases. The source of this sequence is a boy younger than two with a congenital heart defect. This CDR3 reads CASSLRRAYNEQFF. For the CDR3, the DNA is TGTGCCAGCAGCTTAAGGCGGGCCTACAATGAGCAGTTCTTC.